The source of this T cell receptor beta chain is a study of memory CD4+ T cells and cytomegalovirus serostatus. Across the whole study: Of the healthy Belgian adults, nine or ten were CMV seropositive and 20 to 30 seronegative. Study conclusions and caveats: Suggested: most of the CMV-linked TCR signature lies in CD4+ memory cells. Of under 200 reported CMV TCRbeta sequences, 67 were found in memory CD4+ repertoires.

As for this clone: Its specificity is not known.

The sort gate was single viable CD3+CD4+CD8-CD45RO+ cells for memory CD4+ T cells. The CDR3 sequence is 18 residues long. Germline CDR1 LGHNA, CDR2 YNFKEQ. V gave up 5 bases and J gave up 0 bases, with 17 bases separating them. Source study methods: Out-of-frame sequences were removed, leaving some 2 million distinct TCRbeta sequences. Clones were read by immunoSEQ multiplex PCR, and TCRdb kept only the in-frame ones, dropping some. V and J calls plus clone size are reproduced from that table; the DNA served to infer D and trimming. Among just over 40,000 clones listed, roughly 77% were seen once. The specimen sequenced was memory CD4+ T cells from blood. This TCR derives from an adult in good health and CMV-seronegative. The chain has TRBV4-2 and TRBJ1-6; D possibly corresponds to TRBD1 (6 bases). The CDR3 DNA sequence: TGTGCCAGCAGCTACAGGGAGGGCATGAGCTCCTATAATTCACCCCTCCACTTT. Encoded protein: CASSYREGMSSYNSPLHF.